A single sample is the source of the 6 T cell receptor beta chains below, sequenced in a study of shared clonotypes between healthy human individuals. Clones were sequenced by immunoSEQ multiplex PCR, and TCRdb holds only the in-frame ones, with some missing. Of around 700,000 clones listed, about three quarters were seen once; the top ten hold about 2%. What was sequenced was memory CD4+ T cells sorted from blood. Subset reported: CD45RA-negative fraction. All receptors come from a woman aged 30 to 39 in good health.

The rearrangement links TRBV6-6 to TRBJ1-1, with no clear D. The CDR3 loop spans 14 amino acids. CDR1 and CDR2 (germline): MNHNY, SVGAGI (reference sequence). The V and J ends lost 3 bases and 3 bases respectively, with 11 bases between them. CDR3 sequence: CASSYYLGDTEAFF. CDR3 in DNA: TGTGCCAGCAGTTATTATCTGGGAGACACTGAAGCTTTCTTT.

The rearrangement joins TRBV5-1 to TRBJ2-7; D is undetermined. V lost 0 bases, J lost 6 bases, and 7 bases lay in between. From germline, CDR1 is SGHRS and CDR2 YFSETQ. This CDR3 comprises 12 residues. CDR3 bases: TGCGCCAGCAGCTTGGACCAGGTCGAGCAGTACTTC. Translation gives CASSLDQVEQYF.

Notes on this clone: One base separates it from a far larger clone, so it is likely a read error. CDR3 DNA: TGTGCCAGCAGCTTACAGCGGGACTCCTACGAGCAGTACTTC. Encoded protein: CASSLQRDSYEQYF. This chain connects TRBV11-3 to TRBJ2-7, with 7 positions matching TRBD2. The germline CDR1 and CDR2 sequences are SGHNT and YENEEA. This CDR3 comprises 14 residues. J gave up 0 bases and V 2 bases, and 1 base lay outside the gene matches.

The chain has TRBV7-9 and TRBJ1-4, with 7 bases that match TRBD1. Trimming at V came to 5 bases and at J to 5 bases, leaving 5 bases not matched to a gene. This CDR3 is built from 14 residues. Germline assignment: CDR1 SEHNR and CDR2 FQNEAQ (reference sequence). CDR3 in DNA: TGTGCCAGCAGCCCGGGACAGAAAAATGAAAAACTGTTTTTT. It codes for CASSPGQKNEKLFF. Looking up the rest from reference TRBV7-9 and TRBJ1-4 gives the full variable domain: DTGVSQNPRHKITKRGQNVTFRCDPISEHNRLYWYRQTLGQGPEFLTYFQNEAQLEKSRLLSDRFSAERPKGSFSTLEIQRTEQGDSAMYLCASSPGQKNEKLFFGSGTQLSVL.

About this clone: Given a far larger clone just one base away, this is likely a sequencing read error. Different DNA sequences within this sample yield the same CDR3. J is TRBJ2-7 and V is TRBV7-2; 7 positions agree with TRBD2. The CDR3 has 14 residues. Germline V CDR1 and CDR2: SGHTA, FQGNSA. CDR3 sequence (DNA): TGTGCTAGCAGCTTACAGCGGGACTCCTACGAGCAGTACTTC. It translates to CASSLQRDSYEQYF.

The CDR3 nucleotides are TGTGCCACCAGCAGAGATCGAGGGAATAGCAATCAGCCCCAGCATTTT. As protein: CATSRDRGNSNQPQHF. The rearrangement uses TRBV15 and TRBJ1-5; D unclear. V was pared by 0 bases and J by 0 bases, with 9 bases between. The CDR3 is 16 residues long. Germline V gives CDR1 LNHNV, CDR2 YYDKDF (reference sequence).